The 14 T cell receptor beta chains below were found in one sample sequenced in a study of T cells after yellow fever vaccination. From the 5' RACE reads, TCRdb called clonotypes with MiXCR, one entry per CDR3 protein. The sample lists about 310,000 distinct CDR3 sequences, 3.6% occurring once. The sample was PBMCs, taken on the day of the yellow fever booster vaccination. The receptors originated from a man younger than 35 who received the YFV17D yellow fever vaccine.

In its sample, this clonotype was seen a few times. V is TRBV28 and J is TRBJ2-3; 7 bases match TRBD2. CDR1 and CDR2 (germline): MDHEN, SYDVKM. This CDR3 has 13 residues. The V segment lost 9 bases and the J segment 0 bases; nucleotides outside the gene matches: 3. Here the CDR3 reads CARRETSTDTQYF. The CDR3 DNA follows: TGTGCCAGGCGGGAGACTAGCACAGATACGCAGTATTTT.

Of note for this clonotype: Germline and junction disagree at one end, which may indicate a read error. The rearrangement joins TRBV7-6 to TRBJ2-6; possible D gene TRBD1, 5 bases. This CDR3 comprises 19 residues. The V gene's germline CDR1 is SGHVS and CDR2 FNYEAQ. This CDR3 reads CASSLDFSRRYSGAYVLTF. The CDR3 DNA reads as TGTGCCAGCAGCTTAGATTTTAGCAGGCGGTACTCTGGGGCCTACGTCCTGACTTTC.

In this sample, this clonotype turned up many times. The chain recombines TRBV11-2 with TRBJ2-1, with 9 bases aligning to TRBD2. CDR1 SGHAT and CDR2 FQNNGV come from the germline V gene. The CDR3 has 16 amino acids. J gave up 3 bases and V 4 bases, and 7 bases lay outside the gene matches. The CDR3 nucleotides are TGTGCCAGCAGCTCCGTAGCGGGGGCCTACTACAATGAGCAGTTCTTC. This encodes CASSSVAGAYYNEQFF. The full variable domain, in which reference TRBV11-2 and TRBJ2-1 provide the parts outside the CDR3, is EAGVAQSPRYKIIEKRQSVAFWCNPISGHATLYWYQQILGQGPKLLIQFQNNGVVDDSQLPKDRFSAERLKGVDSTLKIQPAKLEDSAVYLCASSSVAGAYYNEQFFGPGTRLTVL.

The table lists this clonotype with a few counts. The chain recombines TRBV3-1 with TRBJ2-3, with 7 bases lining up with TRBD2. The CDR3 loop spans 16 amino acids. V lost 4 bases, J lost 1 base, and 8 bases stayed unmatched. Per the germline V gene, CDR1 is LGHDT and CDR2 is YNNKEL (reference sequence). This CDR3 is CASSPQRGRGTDTQYF. The DNA for the CDR3 is TGTGCCAGCAGCCCCCAGCGGGGAAGGGGCACAGATACGCAGTATTTT.

This clonotype was seen repeatedly, ten times or more. The chain carries TRBV5-1 and TRBJ2-2, with D uncertain. V was shortened by 1 base and J by 6 bases, with 7 bases between the two germline ends. Per germline, CDR1 SGHRS and CDR2 YFSETQ. The CDR3 is 13 residues long. CDR3 sequence reads: CASSLSSAGELFF. In nucleotides, the CDR3 is TGCGCCAGCAGCTTGTCGTCCGCCGGGGAGCTGTTTTTT.

This clonotype occurred a few times. The chain combines TRBV12-5 with TRBJ2-2; no clear D. With 3 bases removed from V and 0 bases from J, the gap between germline ends came to 8 bases. The CDR3 has 15 amino acids. The germline CDR1 and CDR2 sequences are LGHNT and FRNRAP. CDR3 DNA sequence: TGTGCTAGTGGTTTCATAACGGCGAACACCGGGGAGCTGTTTTTT. It is translated as CASGFITANTGELFF.

This clonotype appeared a few times. As DNA, the CDR3 is TGTGCCACGGGAGGGAGGACCGGATTCGAGGAACTGTTTTTT. This encodes CATGGRTGFEELFF. The rearrangement uses TRBV15 and TRBJ1-4; no firm D call. The CDR3 extends over 14 amino acids. Germline CDR1 and CDR2: LNHNV and YYDKDF (reference sequence). Trimming shortened V by 9 bases and J by 12 bases, and 23 bases separated the two germline ends.

In this sample, this clonotype turned up many times. The rearrangement links TRBV20-1 to TRBJ1-1; the D is unclear. The CDR3 extends over 14 amino acids. V dropped 3 bases and J dropped 0 bases, with 11 bases sitting between them. Germline V CDR1 and CDR2: DFQATT, SNEGSKA (reference sequence). The CDR3 sequence: CSASLREMNTEAFF. The CDR3 nucleotides read TGCAGTGCTAGTCTGAGGGAAATGAACACTGAAGCTTTCTTT.

This clonotype was counted a few times. The gene calls are TRBV20-1 and TRBJ1-1, with D tentatively TRBD1 (6 bases). Per germline, CDR1 DFQATT and CDR2 SNEGSKA (reference sequence). Trimming took 3 bases from V and 8 from J, leaving 16 bases between them. The CDR3 has 13 amino acids. The CDR3, as DNA: TGCAGTGCTAGGCTAGGGGGAGGTCCAGAAGCTTTCTTT. Its translation: CSARLGGGPEAFF.

This clonotype was counted between two and nine times. Sequence at one end of the junction differs from germline and may be a read error. The chain is built from TRBV5-1 and TRBJ2-1; 14 bases agree with TRBD2. The CDR3 has 14 amino acids. Germline V gene data show CDR1 as SGHRS and CDR2 as YFSETQ. In DNA, the CDR3 is TGCGCCAGCAGCTTAGGACTAGCGGGGGGAATTGTACTCTTC. Translating gives CASSLGLAGGIVLF.

This clonotype was counted only a few times. The chain employs TRBV7-2 and TRBJ1-2; 9 bases line up with TRBD1. Germline loops: CDR1 SGHTA, CDR2 FQGNSA. V was clipped by 5 bases and J by 8 bases; unmatched bases: 12. The CDR3 consists of 15 residues. CDR3 sequence (DNA): TGTGCCAGCAGCATTTTGGGACAGGGAAGGGACGGCTACACCTTC. Encoded protein: CASSILGQGRDGYTF.

This clonotype was seen repeatedly, ten times or more. The gene calls are TRBV20-1 and TRBJ2-3; D gene ambiguous. The V gene lost 4 bases and the J gene lost 0 bases, with 14 bases spanning the gap. The CDR3 runs 15 residues. The germline V gene encodes CDR1 DFQATT and CDR2 SNEGSKA (reference sequence). The CDR3 sequence is CSANPLRTSTDTQYF. The CDR3 DNA sequence: TGCAGTGCTAACCCCTTACGAACGAGCACAGATACGCAGTATTTT.

This clonotype occurred many times. The genes are TRBV6-2 or TRBV6-3 and TRBJ2-1; 9 bases map to TRBD2. This CDR3 contains 21 residues. Trimming removed 0 bases from V and 2 bases from J; junction bases left unmatched: 17. Germline V CDR1 and CDR2: MNHEY, SVGEGT. The CDR3 bases are TGTGCCAGCAGTTACTCTCGCTTCATAAGGAGCGGGGGGAGTACCTACAATGAGCAGTTCTTC. It specifies CASSYSRFIRSGGSTYNEQFF.

This chain links TRBV5-6 with TRBJ1-2, with unresolved D. Germline V gives CDR1 SGHDT, CDR2 YYEEEE. V was trimmed by 0 bases and J by 8 bases, leaving 8 bases between them. The CDR3 consists of 12 residues. The DNA of the CDR3 is TGTGCCAGCAGCTTGGCGGGTAAGGGCTACACCTTC. Translating it yields CASSLAGKGYTF.